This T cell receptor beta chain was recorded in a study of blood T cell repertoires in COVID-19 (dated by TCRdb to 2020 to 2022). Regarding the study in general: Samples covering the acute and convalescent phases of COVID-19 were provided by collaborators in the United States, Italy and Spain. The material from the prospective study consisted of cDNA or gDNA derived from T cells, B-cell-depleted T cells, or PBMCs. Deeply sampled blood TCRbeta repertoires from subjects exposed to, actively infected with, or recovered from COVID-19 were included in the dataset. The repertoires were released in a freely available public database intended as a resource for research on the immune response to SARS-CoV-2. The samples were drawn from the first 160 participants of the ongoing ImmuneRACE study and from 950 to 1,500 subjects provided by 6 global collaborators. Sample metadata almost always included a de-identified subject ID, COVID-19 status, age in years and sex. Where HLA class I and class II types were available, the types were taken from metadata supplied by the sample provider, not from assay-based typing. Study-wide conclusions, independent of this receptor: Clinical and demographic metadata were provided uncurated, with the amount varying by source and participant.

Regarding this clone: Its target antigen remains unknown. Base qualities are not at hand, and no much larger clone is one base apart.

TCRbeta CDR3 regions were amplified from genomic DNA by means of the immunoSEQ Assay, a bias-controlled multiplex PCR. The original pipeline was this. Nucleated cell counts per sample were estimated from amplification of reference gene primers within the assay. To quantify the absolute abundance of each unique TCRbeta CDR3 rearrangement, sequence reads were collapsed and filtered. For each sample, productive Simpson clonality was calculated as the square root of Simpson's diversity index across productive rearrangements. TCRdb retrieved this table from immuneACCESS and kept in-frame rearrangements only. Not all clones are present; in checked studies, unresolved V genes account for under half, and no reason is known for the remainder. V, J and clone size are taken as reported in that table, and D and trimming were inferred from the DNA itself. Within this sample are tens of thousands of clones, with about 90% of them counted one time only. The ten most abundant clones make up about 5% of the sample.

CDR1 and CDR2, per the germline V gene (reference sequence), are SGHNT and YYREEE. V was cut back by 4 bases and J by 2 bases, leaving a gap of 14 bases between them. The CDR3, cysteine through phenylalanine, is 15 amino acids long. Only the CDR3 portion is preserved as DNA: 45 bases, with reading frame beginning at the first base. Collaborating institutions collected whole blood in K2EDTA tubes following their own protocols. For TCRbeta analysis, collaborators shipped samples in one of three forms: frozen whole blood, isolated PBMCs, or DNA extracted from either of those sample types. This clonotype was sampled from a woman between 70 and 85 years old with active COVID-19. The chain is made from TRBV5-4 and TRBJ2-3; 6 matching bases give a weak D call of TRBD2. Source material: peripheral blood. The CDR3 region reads CASSISGLNTDTQYF. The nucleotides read TGTGCCAGCAGCATCTCGGGACTGAACACAGATACGCAGTATTTT.